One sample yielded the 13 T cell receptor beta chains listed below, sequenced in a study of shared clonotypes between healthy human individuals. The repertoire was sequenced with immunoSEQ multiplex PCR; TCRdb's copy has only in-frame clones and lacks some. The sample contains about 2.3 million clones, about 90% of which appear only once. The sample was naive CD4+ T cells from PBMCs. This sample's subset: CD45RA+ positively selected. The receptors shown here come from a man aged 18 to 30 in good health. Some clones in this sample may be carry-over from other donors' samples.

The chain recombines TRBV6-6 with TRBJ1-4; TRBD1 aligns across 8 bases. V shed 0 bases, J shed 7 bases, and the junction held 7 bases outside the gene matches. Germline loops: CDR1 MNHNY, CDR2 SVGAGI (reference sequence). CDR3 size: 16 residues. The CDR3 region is CASSYSRTGSIEKLFF. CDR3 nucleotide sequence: TGTGCCAGCAGTTACTCGAGGACAGGGAGTATTGAAAAACTGTTTTTT.

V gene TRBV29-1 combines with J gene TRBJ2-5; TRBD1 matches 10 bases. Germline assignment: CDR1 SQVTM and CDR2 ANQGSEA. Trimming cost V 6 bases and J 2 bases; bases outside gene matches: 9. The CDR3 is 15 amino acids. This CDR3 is CSVAPGQGRQETQYF. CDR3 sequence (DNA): TGCAGCGTCGCGCCGGGACAGGGGAGGCAAGAGACCCAGTACTTC.

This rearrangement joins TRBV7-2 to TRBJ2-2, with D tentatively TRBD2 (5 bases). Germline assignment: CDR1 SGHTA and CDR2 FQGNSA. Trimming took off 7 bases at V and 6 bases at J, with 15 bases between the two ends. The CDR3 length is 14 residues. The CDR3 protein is CASKLVGVAGELFF. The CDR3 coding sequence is TGTGCCAGCAAACTAGTTGGTGTCGCCGGGGAGCTGTTTTTT.

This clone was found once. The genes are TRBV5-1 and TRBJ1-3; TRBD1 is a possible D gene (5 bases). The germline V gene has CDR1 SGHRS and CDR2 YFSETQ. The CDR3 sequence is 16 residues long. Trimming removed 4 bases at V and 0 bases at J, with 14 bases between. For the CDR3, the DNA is TGCGCCAGCAGCGATCCGGGGGGAATCTCTGGAAACACCATATATTTT. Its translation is CASSDPGGISGNTIYF. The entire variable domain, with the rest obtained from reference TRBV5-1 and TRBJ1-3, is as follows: KAGVTQTPRYLIKTRGQQVTLSCSPISGHRSVSWYQQTPGQGLQFLFEYFSETQRNKGNFPGRFSGRQFSNSRSEMNVSTLELGDSALYLCASSDPGGISGNTIYFGEGSWLTVV.

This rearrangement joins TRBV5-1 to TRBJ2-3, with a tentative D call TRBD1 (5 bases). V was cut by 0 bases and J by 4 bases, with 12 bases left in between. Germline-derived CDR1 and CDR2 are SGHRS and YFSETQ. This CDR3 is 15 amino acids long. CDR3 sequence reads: CASSLEAGKADTQYF. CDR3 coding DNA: TGCGCCAGCAGCTTGGAGGCAGGGAAAGCAGATACGCAGTATTTT.

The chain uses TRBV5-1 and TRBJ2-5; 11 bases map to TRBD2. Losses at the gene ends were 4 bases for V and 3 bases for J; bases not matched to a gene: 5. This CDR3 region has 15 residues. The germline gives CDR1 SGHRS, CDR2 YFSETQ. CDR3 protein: CASSPVLAGEETQYF. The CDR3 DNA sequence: TGCGCCAGCAGCCCCGTACTAGCGGGAGAAGAGACCCAGTACTTC. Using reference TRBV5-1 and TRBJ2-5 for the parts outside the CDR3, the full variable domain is KAGVTQTPRYLIKTRGQQVTLSCSPISGHRSVSWYQQTPGQGLQFLFEYFSETQRNKGNFPGRFSGRQFSNSRSEMNVSTLELGDSALYLCASSPVLAGEETQYFGPGTRLLVL.

The CDR3 loop is CASSYDGGEQETQYF. CDR3 sequence (DNA): TGCGCCAGCAGCTATGACGGTGGGGAACAAGAGACCCAGTACTTC. V gene TRBV5-1 combines with J gene TRBJ2-5; D not resolved. The germline V gene has CDR1 SGHRS and CDR2 YFSETQ. CDR3 length: 15 residues. V shed 3 bases and J shed 2 bases, with 14 bases lying between them.

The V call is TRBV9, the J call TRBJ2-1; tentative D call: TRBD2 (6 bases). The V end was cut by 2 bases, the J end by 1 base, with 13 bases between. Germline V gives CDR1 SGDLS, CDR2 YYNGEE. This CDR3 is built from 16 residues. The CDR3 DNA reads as TGTGCCAGCAGCGTGGGGGGAGCCCGATCCTACAATGAGCAGTTCTTC. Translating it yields CASSVGGARSYNEQFF.

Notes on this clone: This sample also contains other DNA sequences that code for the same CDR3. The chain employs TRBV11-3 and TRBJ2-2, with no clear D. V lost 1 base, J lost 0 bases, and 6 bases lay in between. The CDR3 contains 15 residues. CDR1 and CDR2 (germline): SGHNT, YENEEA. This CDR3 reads CASSLGGSNTGELFF. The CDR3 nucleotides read TGTGCCAGCAGCTTAGGCGGTTCGAACACCGGGGAGCTGTTTTTT.

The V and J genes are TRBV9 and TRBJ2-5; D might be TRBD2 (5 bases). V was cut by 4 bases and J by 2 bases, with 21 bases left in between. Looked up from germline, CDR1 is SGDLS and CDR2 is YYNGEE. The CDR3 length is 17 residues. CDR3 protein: CASSQERWGRVQETQYF. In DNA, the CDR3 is TGTGCCAGCAGCCAAGAGCGGTGGGGTAGGGTGCAAGAGACCCAGTACTTC. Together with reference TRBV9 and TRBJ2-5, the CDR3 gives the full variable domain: DSGVTQTPKHLITATGQRVTLRCSPRSGDLSVYWYQQSLDQGLQFLIQYYNGEERAKGNILERFSAQQFPDLHSELNLSSLELGDSALYFCASSQERWGRVQETQYFGPGTRLLVL.

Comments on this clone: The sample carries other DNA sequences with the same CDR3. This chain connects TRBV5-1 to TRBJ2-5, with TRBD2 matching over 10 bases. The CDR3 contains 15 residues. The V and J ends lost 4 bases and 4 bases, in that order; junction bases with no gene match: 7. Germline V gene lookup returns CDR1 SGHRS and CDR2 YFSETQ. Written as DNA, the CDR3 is TGCGCCAGCAGCGGAAGACTAGCGGGCGCAGAGACCCAGTACTTC. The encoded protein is CASSGRLAGAETQYF. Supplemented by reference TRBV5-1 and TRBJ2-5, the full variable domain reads KAGVTQTPRYLIKTRGQQVTLSCSPISGHRSVSWYQQTPGQGLQFLFEYFSETQRNKGNFPGRFSGRQFSNSRSEMNVSTLELGDSALYLCASSGRLAGAETQYFGPGTRLLVL.

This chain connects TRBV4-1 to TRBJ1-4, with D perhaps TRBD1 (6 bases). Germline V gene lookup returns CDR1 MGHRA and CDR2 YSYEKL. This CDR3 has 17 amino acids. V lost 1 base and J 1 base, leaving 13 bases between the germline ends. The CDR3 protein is CASSQAQGLITNEKLFF. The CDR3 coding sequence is TGCGCCAGCAGCCAAGCACAGGGTCTTATAACTAATGAAAAACTGTTTTTT.

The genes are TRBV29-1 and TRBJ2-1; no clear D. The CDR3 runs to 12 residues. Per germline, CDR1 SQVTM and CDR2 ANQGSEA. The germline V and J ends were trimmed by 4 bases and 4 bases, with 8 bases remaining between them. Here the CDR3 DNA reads TGCAGCGTTGTGGGTCTGTACAATGAGCAGTTCTTC. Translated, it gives CSVVGLYNEQFF.